The clone carrying this T cell receptor (beta chain) was picked up a small number of times. Its antigen is not known. Through a sample-barcoded 5' primer and a J-beta primer mix, a second PCR was run for roughly 6 to 11 cycles. TCRdb re-called the 5' RACE reads through MiXCR, storing one row per CDR3 protein. The sample has 850,000 to 1,000,000 distinct CDR3 sequences; roughly 52% are singletons. V was pared by 0 bases and J by 2 bases, with 7 bases between. This CDR3 contains 14 residues. Germline CDR1 SGDLS, CDR2 YYNGEE. The sample comes from a study of blood T cells in healthy people across ages. Overall study findings and caveats: From one million sequenced T cells, diversity estimates were lower bounds.

Sequences were obtained from blood. J is TRBJ2-3 and V is TRBV9; D may be TRBD1 (5 bases). The sequence derives from a man younger than 45 in good health. CDR3 bases: TGTGCCAGCAGCGTAGGACAGACCACAGATACGCAGTATTTT. Protein sequence: CASSVGQTTDTQYF.